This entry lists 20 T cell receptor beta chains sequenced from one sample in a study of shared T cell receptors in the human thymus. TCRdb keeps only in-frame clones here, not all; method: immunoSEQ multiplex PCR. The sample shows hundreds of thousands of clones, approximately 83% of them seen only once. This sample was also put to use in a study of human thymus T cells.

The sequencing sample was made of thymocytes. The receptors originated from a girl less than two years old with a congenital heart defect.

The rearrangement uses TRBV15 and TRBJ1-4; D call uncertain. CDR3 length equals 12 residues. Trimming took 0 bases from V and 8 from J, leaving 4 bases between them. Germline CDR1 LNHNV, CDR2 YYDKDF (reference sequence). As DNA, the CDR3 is TGTGCCACCAGCAGAGATCCAGAAAAACTGTTTTTT. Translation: CATSRDPEKLFF.

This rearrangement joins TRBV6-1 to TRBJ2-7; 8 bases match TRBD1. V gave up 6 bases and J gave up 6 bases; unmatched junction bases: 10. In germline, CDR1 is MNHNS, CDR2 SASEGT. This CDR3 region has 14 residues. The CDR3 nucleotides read TGTGCCAGCAGCCCGGGACAGGACCTTACCGAGCAGTACTTC. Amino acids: CASSPGQDLTEQYF.

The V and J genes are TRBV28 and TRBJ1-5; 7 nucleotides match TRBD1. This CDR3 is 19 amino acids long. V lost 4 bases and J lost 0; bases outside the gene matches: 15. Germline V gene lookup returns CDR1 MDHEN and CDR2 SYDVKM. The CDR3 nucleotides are TGTGCCAGCAGTTCCTCTTGGGACAGCCCATTATATAGCAATCAGCCCCAGCATTTT. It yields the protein CASSSSWDSPLYSNQPQHF.

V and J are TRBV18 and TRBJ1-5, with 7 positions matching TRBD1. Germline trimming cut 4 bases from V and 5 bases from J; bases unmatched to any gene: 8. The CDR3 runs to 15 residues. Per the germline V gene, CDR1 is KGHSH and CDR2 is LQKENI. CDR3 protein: CASSLTGALDQPQHF. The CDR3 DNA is TGTGCCAGCTCACTCACAGGGGCCCTGGATCAGCCCCAGCATTTT.

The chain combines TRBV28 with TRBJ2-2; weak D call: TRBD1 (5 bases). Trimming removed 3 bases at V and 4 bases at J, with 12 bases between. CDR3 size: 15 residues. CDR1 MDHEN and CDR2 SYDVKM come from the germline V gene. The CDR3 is CASSFRQGGTGELFF. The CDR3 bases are TGTGCCAGCAGTTTCCGGCAGGGCGGCACCGGGGAGCTGTTTTTT.

CDR3 in DNA: TGCGCCAGCAGTGGGGACAGCTTAAAGACTTACGGAAACACCATATATTTT. Translation: CASSGDSLKTYGNTIYF. V is TRBV4-1 and J is TRBJ1-3, with 7 nucleotides matching TRBD1. Trimming cost V 6 bases and J 4 bases; bases outside gene matches: 15. The CDR3 length is 17 residues. Germline assignment: CDR1 MGHRA and CDR2 YSYEKL.

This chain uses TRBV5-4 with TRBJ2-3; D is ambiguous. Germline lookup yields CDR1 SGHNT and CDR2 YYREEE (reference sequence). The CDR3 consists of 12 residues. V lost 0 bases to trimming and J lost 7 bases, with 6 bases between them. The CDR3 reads CASSLDGYTQYF. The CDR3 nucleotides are TGTGCCAGCAGCTTGGACGGTTATACGCAGTATTTT.

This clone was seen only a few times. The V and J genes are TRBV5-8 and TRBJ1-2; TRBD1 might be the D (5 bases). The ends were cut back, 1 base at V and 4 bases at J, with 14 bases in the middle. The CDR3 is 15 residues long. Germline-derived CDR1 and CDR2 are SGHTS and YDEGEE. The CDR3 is CASSLLGQGSYGYTF. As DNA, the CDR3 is TGTGCCAGCAGCTTGCTTGGGCAGGGTAGCTATGGCTACACCTTC. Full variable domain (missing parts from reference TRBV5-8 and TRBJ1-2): EAGVTQSPTHLIKTRGQQATLRCSPISGHTSVYWYQQALGLGLQFLLWYDEGEERNRGNFPPRFSGRQFPNYSSELNVNALELEDSALYLCASSLLGQGSYGYTFGSGTRLTVV.

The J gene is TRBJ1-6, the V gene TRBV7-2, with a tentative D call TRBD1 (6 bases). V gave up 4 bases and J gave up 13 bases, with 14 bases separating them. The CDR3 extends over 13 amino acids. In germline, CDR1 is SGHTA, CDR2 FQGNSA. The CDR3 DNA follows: TGTGCCAGCAGCTCGGTATACAGGGTCCCCCTCCACTTT. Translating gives CASSSVYRVPLHF.

The CDR3: CATSRPRPGWANTEAFF. CDR3 nucleotide sequence: TGTGCCACCAGCAGACCACGGCCAGGGTGGGCGAACACTGAAGCTTTCTTT. The gene calls are TRBV15 and TRBJ1-1, with D perhaps TRBD1 (5 bases). Trimming pared 2 bases from V and 1 base from J, leaving 17 bases between. Germline-derived CDR1 and CDR2 are LNHNV and YYDKDF (reference sequence). The CDR3 is 17 residues long.

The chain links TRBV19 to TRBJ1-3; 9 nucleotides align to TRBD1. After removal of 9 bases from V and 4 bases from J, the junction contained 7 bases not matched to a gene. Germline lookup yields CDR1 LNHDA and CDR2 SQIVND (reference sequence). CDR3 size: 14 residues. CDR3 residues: CASRNRGPGNTIYF. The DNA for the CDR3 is TGTGCCAGCCGAAACAGGGGGCCAGGAAACACCATATATTTT.

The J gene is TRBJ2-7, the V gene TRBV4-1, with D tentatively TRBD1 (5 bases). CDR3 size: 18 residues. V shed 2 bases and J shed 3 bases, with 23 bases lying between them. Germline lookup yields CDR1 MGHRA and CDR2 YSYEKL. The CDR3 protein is CASSQSTAPGTPCYEQYF. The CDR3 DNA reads TGCGCCAGCAGCCAATCGACAGCCCCCGGAACTCCGTGCTACGAGCAGTACTTC.

In nucleotides, the CDR3 is TGCGCCAGCAGCCAAGATGATCGGGATGTGTGGTTCCCCTATGGCTACACCTTC. It specifies CASSQDDRDVWFPYGYTF. This rearrangement joins TRBV4-1 to TRBJ1-2; the D is unclear. V lost 0 bases and J 4 bases, leaving 21 bases between the germline ends. CDR1 MGHRA and CDR2 YSYEKL come from the germline V gene. The CDR3 runs to 18 residues.

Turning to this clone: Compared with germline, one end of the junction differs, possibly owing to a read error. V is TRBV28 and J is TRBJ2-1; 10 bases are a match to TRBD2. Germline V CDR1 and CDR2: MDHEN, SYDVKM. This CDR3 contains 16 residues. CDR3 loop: CASSLYLAGDNNEQFF. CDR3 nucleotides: TGTGCCAGCAGTTTGTACCTAGCGGGAGATAACAATGAACAGTTCTTC.

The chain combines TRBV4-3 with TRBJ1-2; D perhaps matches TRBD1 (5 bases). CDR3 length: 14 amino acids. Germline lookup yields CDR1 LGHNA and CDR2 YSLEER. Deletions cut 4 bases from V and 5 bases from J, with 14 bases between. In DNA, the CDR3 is TGCGCCAGCAGCCGGGGGATGGCGGGATATGGCTACACCTTC. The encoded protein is CASSRGMAGYGYTF.

The chain's CDR3 is CATVRGLNTEAFF. The CDR3 DNA sequence: TGTGCCACCGTCAGGGGCTTGAACACTGAAGCTTTCTTT. The V and J genes are TRBV7-4 and TRBJ1-1; a weak D match, TRBD1 (6 bases). CDR1 and CDR2 (germline): SGHVT, SQSDAQ. V dropped 10 bases and J dropped 0 bases, with 12 bases sitting between them. The CDR3 has 13 residues.

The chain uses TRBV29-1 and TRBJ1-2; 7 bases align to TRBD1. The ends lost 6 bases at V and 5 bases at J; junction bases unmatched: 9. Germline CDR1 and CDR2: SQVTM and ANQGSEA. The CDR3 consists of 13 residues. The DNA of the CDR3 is TGCAGCGTCGAGGGGGCAGGGAATTATGGCTACACCTTC. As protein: CSVEGAGNYGYTF.

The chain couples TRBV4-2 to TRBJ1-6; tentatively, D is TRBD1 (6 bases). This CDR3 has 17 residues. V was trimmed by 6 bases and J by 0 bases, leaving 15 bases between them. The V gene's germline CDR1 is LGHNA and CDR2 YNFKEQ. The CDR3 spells CASRGQRSSSYNSPLHF. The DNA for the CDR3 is TGTGCCAGCAGAGGACAGCGTTCGAGCTCCTATAATTCACCCCTCCACTTT.

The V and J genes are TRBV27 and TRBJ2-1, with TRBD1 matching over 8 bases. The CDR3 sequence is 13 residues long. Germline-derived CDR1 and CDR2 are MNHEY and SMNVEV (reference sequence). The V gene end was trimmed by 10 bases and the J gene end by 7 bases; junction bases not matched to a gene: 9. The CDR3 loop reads CATGGQGLNEQFF. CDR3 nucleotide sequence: TGTGCCACCGGAGGACAGGGTTTGAATGAGCAGTTCTTC.

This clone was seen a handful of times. The CDR3 protein is CASSSQGAGNEQYF. In DNA form, the CDR3 reads TGTGCCAGCAGCTCACAGGGGGCTGGGAACGAGCAGTACTTC. The rearrangement uses TRBV5-4 and TRBJ2-7, with 9 bases identical to TRBD1. V was clipped by 3 bases and J by 5 bases; unmatched bases: 6. Germline CDR1 and CDR2: SGHNT and YYREEE (reference sequence). This CDR3 is built from 14 residues.